One and the same sample provided the 2 T cell receptor beta chains below, sequenced in a study of immune evolution from preneoplasia to lung adenocarcinoma. Here immunoSEQ multiplex PCR was the method, and the copy in TCRdb shows in-frame clones only, minus some. The profile shows some 4,000 clones, about 70% of them singletons. The sequenced material came from FFPE minimally invasive lung adenocarcinoma tissue. These TCRs come from a person aged 60-80 years with lung adenocarcinoma.

The rearrangement joins TRBV6-5 to TRBJ2-1; TRBD1 matches at 10 bases. V lost 6 bases, J lost 4 bases, and 3 bases stayed unmatched. CDR3 size: 14 residues. The germline gives CDR1 MNHEY, CDR2 SVGAGI. The DNA of the CDR3 is TGTGCCAGCAGGGGACAGGGGAATTACAATGAGCAGTTCTTC. Amino acids: CASRGQGNYNEQFF.

This clone was counted a single time. The J gene is TRBJ1-1, the V gene TRBV7-8; D not resolved. The V gene's germline CDR1 is SGHVS and CDR2 FQNEAQ. The CDR3 extends over 14 amino acids. V was cut by 5 bases and J by 2 bases, with 12 bases left in between. CDR3 sequence reads: CASSILQSNTEAFF. The CDR3 DNA follows: TGTGCCAGCAGCATCCTACAGAGTAACACTGAAGCTTTCTTT.